Presented here are 4 T cell receptor beta chains from one specimen sequenced in a study of blood T cell repertoires in COVID-19 (dated by TCRdb to about 2020). The library was prepared using the immunoSEQ multiplex PCR assay. TCRdb carries this immuneACCESS record with in-frame sequences only. Its versions omit some clonotypes, under half of them owing to an unresolved V gene in the studies checked, with the rest unexplained. Counted in this sample were around 70,000 clones; approximately 90% of them appeared once. Approximately 7.5% of the sample is taken by the ten largest. Specimen: peripheral blood. The receptors derive from a human donor in a cohort sampled during active COVID-19.

The chain joins TRBV6-5 to TRBJ2-7, with 10 bases that match TRBD2. From germline, CDR1 is MNHEY and CDR2 SVGAGI. The CDR3 is made up of 15 amino acids. The J segment lost 0 bases and the V segment lost 5 bases, leaving 4 bases of the junction unmatched. The CDR3 DNA sequence: TGTGCCAGCAGTCTAGCGGGGGTCCCCTCCTACGAGCAGTACTTC. Protein: CASSLAGVPSYEQYF.

The V call is TRBV5-4, the J call TRBJ2-7; unclear D gene. Deletions cut 0 bases from V and 5 bases from J, with 12 bases between. Germline-derived CDR1 and CDR2 are SGHNT and YYREEE (reference sequence). This CDR3 region has 14 residues. Written as DNA, the CDR3 is TGTGCCAGCAGCTTGGCCGGAATAGCCGACGAGCAGTACTTC. It is translated as CASSLAGIADEQYF.

The chain recombines TRBV7-6 with TRBJ2-2, with 9 bases identical to TRBD1. V was clipped by 1 base and J by 4 bases; unmatched bases: 1. Germline V gene lookup returns CDR1 SGHVS and CDR2 FNYEAQ. This CDR3 contains 15 residues. This chain's CDR3 is CASSLVGQGTGELFF. The CDR3 coding sequence is TGTGCCAGCAGCTTAGTGGGACAGGGCACCGGGGAGCTGTTTTTT.

The rearrangement joins TRBV5-1 to TRBJ1-1, with a possible D match to TRBD1 (6 bases). This CDR3 has 14 residues. V was pared by 6 bases and J by 3 bases, with 15 bases between. The germline CDR1 and CDR2 sequences are SGHRS and YFSETQ. Here the CDR3 DNA reads TGCGCCAGCACCTATACAGGGTTGGACACTGAAGCTTTCTTT. Translation: CASTYTGLDTEAFF.